This T cell receptor beta chain derives from a study of T cell clonality in common variable immunodeficiency. The CDR3 spans 13 residues. Germline V gene lookup returns CDR1 LNHDA and CDR2 SQIVND (reference sequence). Study-wide points: In common variable immunodeficiency, TCR beta chains reportedly carried fewer deletions and N-nucleotide insertions. What drives increased CVID clonality needs T cell subpopulation sequencing.

The repertoire was sequenced with immunoSEQ multiplex PCR; TCRdb's copy has only in-frame clones and lacks some. The sample was found to contain some 19,000 clones, and every one recurs. In this sample, this clone turned up a few times. As yet, its antigen is unknown. Read sequence stops 3 residues before the CDR3 end, and the germline J gene provides the missing end. This chain uses TRBV19 with TRBJ2-5; tentatively, D is TRBD1 (6 bases). This clonotype originated in a human donor with common variable immunodeficiency. Sequencing was carried out using peripheral blood mononuclear cells. The CDR3 DNA, read in part, is TGTGCCAGTAGTGAGACAGGTTGGGGAACC. Translated, it gives CASSETGWGT. The full CDR3 is CASSETGWGTQYF.